The 14 T cell receptor beta chains given below trace back to one sample, sequenced in a study of blood T cells in healthy people across ages. Combining a sample-barcoded 5' primer with a J-beta primer mix, a second PCR ran for about 7 to 11 cycles. TCRdb processed the 5' RACE reads anew with MiXCR; each CDR3 protein has one entry. The sample records approximately 810,000 distinct CDR3 sequences, around 30% being singletons. Source material: blood. Receptors were obtained from a woman aged 80 or over in good health.

To note about this clonotype: A much larger clone differs by one base, so this may be a read error. The chain uses TRBV30 and TRBJ2-7; TRBD1 aligns across 8 bases. The CDR3 spans 12 residues. The germline V gene has CDR1 GTSNPN and CDR2 SVGIG (reference sequence). For the CDR3, the DNA is TGTGTCTGGAGTTCCAGGGGGCGCGAGCAGTACTTC. Translation gives CVWSSRGREQYF. The entire variable domain, with the rest obtained from reference TRBV30 and TRBJ2-7, is as follows: SQTIHQWPATLVQPVGSPLSLECTVEGTSNPNLYWYRQAAGRGLQLLFYSVGIGQISSEVPQNLSASRPQDRQFILSSKKLLLSDSGFYLCVWSSRGREQYFGPGTRLTVT.

Points on this clonotype: This may be a read error, as it is one base from a much larger clone. This sequence joins TRBV20-1 and TRBJ2-5; 11 bases are a match to TRBD2. The V segment lost 1 base and the J segment 11 bases; nucleotides outside the gene matches: 15. The germline gives CDR1 DFQATT, CDR2 SNEGSKA (reference sequence). This CDR3 is built from 16 residues. CDR3 bases: TGCAGTGCTAGAGTACTAGCGGGGGACAAGGGGGGTGAGCAGTACTTC. Its protein is CSARVLAGDKGGEQYF.

The chain employs TRBV28 and TRBJ2-2, with D perhaps matching TRBD1 or TRBD2 (6 bases each). Looked up from germline, CDR1 is MDHEN and CDR2 is SYDVKM. V dropped 3 bases and J dropped 3 bases, with 11 bases sitting between them. This CDR3 comprises 15 residues. CDR3 bases: TGTGCCAGCAGTTTTGGGGGGCTCTACACCGGGGAGCTGTTTTTT. Translating gives CASSFGGLYTGELFF. The full variable domain, rest sourced from reference TRBV28 and TRBJ2-2, is DVKVTQSSRYLVKRTGEKVFLECVQDMDHENMFWYRQDPGLGLRLIYFSYDVKMKEKGDIPEGYSVSREKKERFSLILESASTNQTSMYLCASSFGGLYTGELFFGEGSRLTVL.

The genes are TRBV7-2 and TRBJ2-4; D is tentatively TRBD1 or TRBD2 (6 bases each). The CDR3 contains 15 residues. CDR1 is SGHTA and CDR2 is FQGNSA in the germline V gene. Deletions cut 2 bases from V and 13 bases from J, with 21 bases between. The CDR3 is CASSLTLSGGGEQYF. In DNA form, the CDR3 reads TGTGCCAGCAGCTTAACACTAAGCGGAGGGGGAGAGCAGTACTTC.

This clonotype came up a few times. A much larger clone sits a single nucleotide away, making a read error possible. The chain employs TRBV12-3 or TRBV12-4 and TRBJ2-5; TRBD2 matches at 10 bases. The CDR3 length is 14 residues. Trimming removed 8 bases from V and 11 bases from J; junction bases left unmatched: 14. The CDR3 DNA sequence: TGTGCCAGCGGCCTAGCGGGGGAGCACAATGAGCAGTACTTC. Amino acids: CASGLAGEHNEQYF.

At least ten counts were recorded for this clonotype. This sequence joins TRBV28 and TRBJ2-7, with 9 bases identical to TRBD1. The V segment lost 2 bases and the J segment 5 bases; nucleotides outside the gene matches: 7. The CDR3 runs 15 residues. CDR1 and CDR2 from the germline V gene are MDHEN and SYDVKM. The CDR3 bases are TGTGCCAGCAGTTTAACCGGGACAGGGAGGAACGAGCAGTACTTC. This codes for CASSLTGTGRNEQYF.

This clonotype was seen just once. The rearrangement links TRBV12-3 or TRBV12-4 to TRBJ1-3; TRBD1 might be the D (5 bases). V dropped 7 bases and J dropped 2 bases, with 15 bases sitting between them. CDR3 length: 15 residues. In nucleotides, the CDR3 is TGTGCCAGCACCCCGTGGGCAGGGCCTGGAAACACCATATATTTT. It translates to CASTPWAGPGNTIYF.

In its sample, this clonotype was seen a few times. The V call is TRBV29-1, the J call TRBJ2-1; 14 positions match TRBD2. From germline, CDR1 is SQVTM and CDR2 ANQGSEA. The CDR3 has 12 amino acids. After removal of 8 bases from V and 10 bases from J, the junction contained 4 bases not matched to a gene. CDR3 protein: CSSGLAGEEQFF. The CDR3 DNA reads as TGCAGCTCGGGACTAGCGGGAGAGGAGCAGTTCTTC.

The table lists this clonotype with a few counts. One end of the junction varies from germline; a read error may be responsible. V gene TRBV30 combines with J gene TRBJ2-1; D perhaps matches TRBD2 (5 bases). Germline CDR1 and CDR2: GTSNPN and SVGIG (reference sequence). The CDR3 extends over 11 amino acids. The CDR3 loop reads CVWSVRGKPFF. DNA of the CDR3: TGTGTCTGGAGTGTACGAGGGAAGCCGTTCTTC.

This clonotype was recorded only once. Just one base apart from a much larger clone, this may be a read error. The rearrangement uses TRBV2 and TRBJ2-4; D is possibly TRBD1 or TRBD2 (5 bases each). The J call is uncertain, as TRBJ2-7 better fits the DNA end. CDR3 length equals 13 residues. Germline CDR1 is SNHLY and CDR2 is FYNNEI. The CDR3 DNA reads as TGTGCCAGCGGCCGGGGCAGTACTTACGAGCAGTACTTC. This encodes CASGRGSTYEQYF.

The J gene is TRBJ2-2, the V gene TRBV7-2; D perhaps matches TRBD2 (6 bases). CDR1 SGHTA and CDR2 FQGNSA come from the germline V gene. Deletions cut 5 bases from V and 4 bases from J, with 26 bases between. The CDR3 sequence is 19 residues long. In nucleotides, the CDR3 is TGTGCCAGCAGCCCCCCCCGCGGTGGAGGGACCGTGGGCACCGGGGAGCTGTTTTTT. This translates into CASSPPRGGGTVGTGELFF.

The V call is TRBV3-1, the J call TRBJ2-1; TRBD2 matches at 11 bases. CDR1 LGHDT and CDR2 YNNKEL come from the germline V gene (reference sequence). J was trimmed by 13 bases and V by 4 bases; bases with no gene match: 21. The CDR3 covers 18 residues. The CDR3 region has the DNA TGTGCCAGCAGCCCTTTACGATCCCTAGCGGGGGGAAAAGAGACCCAGTTCTTC. Translated: CASSPLRSLAGGKETQFF.

V gene TRBV29-1 combines with J gene TRBJ1-1; D gene uncertain. Trimming took 3 bases from V and 3 from J, leaving 8 bases between them. Germline CDR1 SQVTM, CDR2 ANQGSEA. CDR3 size: 12 residues. This CDR3 is CSVDRGDTEAFF. CDR3 coding DNA: TGCAGCGTTGATCGTGGGGACACTGAAGCTTTCTTT.

The chain carries TRBV7-2 and TRBJ2-5; maybe TRBD1 (6 bases). The J call may be wrong; the DNA end is better matched by TRBJ2-7. The CDR3 has 13 amino acids. Germline CDR1 is SGHTA and CDR2 is FQGNSA. CDR3 region: CASSLGTHLEQYF. CDR3 coding DNA: TGTGCCAGCAGTTTGGGGACACACCTCGAGCAGTACTTC.